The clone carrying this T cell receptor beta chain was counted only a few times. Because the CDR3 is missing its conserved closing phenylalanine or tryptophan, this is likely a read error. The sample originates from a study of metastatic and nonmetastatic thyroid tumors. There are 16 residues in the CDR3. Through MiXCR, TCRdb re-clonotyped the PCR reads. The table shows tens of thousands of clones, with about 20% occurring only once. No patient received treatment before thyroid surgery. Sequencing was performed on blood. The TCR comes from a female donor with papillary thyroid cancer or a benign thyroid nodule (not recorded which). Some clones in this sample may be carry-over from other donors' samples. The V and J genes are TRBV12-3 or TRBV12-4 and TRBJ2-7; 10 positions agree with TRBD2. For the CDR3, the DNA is TGTGCTAGCAGTTTCCCCGGACTAGCGGCGTCCTACGAGCAGTACCTC. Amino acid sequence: CASSFPGLAASYEQYL.